The 8 T cell receptor beta chains given below trace back to one sample, sequenced in a study of shared clonotypes between healthy human individuals. The method was immunoSEQ multiplex PCR; TCRdb's version includes in-frame clones alone and lacks a portion of them. The sample consists of around 620,000 clones, around 95% of them appearing once. Naive CD8 cells comprised CD45RO-negative, CCR7-positively selected cells, excluding terminally differentiated effector memory CD45RA+ cells. Sequencing was carried out using naive CD8+ T cells sorted from blood. Receptors were obtained from a woman under 40 in good health.

V and J are TRBV9 and TRBJ2-3; the D is unclear. Looked up from germline, CDR1 is SGDLS and CDR2 is YYNGEE. V lost 1 base and J lost 3, with 3 bases in between. The CDR3 length is 12 residues. The CDR3 DNA reads TGTGCCAGCAGCGTAATAACAGATACGCAGTATTTT. Its protein is CASSVITDTQYF.

The gene calls are TRBV5-1 and TRBJ1-1; D unresolved. Germline V gene data show CDR1 as SGHRS and CDR2 as YFSETQ. V lost 0 bases and J lost 3, with 12 bases in between. The CDR3 is 15 residues long. The CDR3 DNA reads as TGCGCCAGCAGCTTGGCCAGCCCTGCGGACACTGAAGCTTTCTTT. Translated: CASSLASPADTEAFF.

This clone occurred once. J is TRBJ2-3 and V is TRBV5-1, with a possible D match to TRBD2 (6 bases). The CDR3 is 17 residues long. CDR1 is SGHRS and CDR2 is YFSETQ in the germline V gene. The V end lost 5 bases, the J end lost 0 bases, and 19 bases lay between the germline ends. The CDR3 coding sequence is TGCGCCAGCAGGATTATGGCGGGGTATAGCAGCACAGATACGCAGTATTTT. Translating it yields CASRIMAGYSSTDTQYF.

The V and J genes are TRBV7-9 and TRBJ1-1; D possibly corresponds to TRBD1 (6 bases). Germline V lookup: CDR1 SEHNR, CDR2 FQNEAQ (reference sequence). This CDR3 is built from 14 residues. V lost 3 bases and J lost 4, with 12 bases in between. This chain's CDR3 is CASSFGRGGTEAFF. As DNA, the CDR3 is TGTGCCAGCAGCTTTGGCAGGGGCGGCACTGAAGCTTTCTTT.

The chain links TRBV4-1 to TRBJ2-3; D might be TRBD1 (6 bases). The CDR3 sequence is 17 residues long. Trimming took 2 bases from V and 1 from J, leaving 16 bases between them. Germline V gives CDR1 MGHRA, CDR2 YSYEKL. CDR3 sequence: CASSQSFRTAGTDTQYF. CDR3 in DNA: TGCGCCAGCAGCCAATCATTCCGGACAGCAGGCACAGATACGCAGTATTTT.

This clone occurred once. V gene TRBV6-5 combines with J gene TRBJ1-4; the D is unclear. Trimming shortened V by 6 bases and J by 7 bases, and 18 bases separated the two germline ends. The CDR3 runs to 15 residues. Germline CDR1 reads MNHEY; CDR2 reads SVGAGI. The chain's CDR3 is CASSRTVFDPEKLFF. As DNA, the CDR3 is TGTGCCAGCAGCCGAACAGTATTTGATCCTGAAAAACTGTTTTTT.

In its sample, this clone was seen once. The V gene is TRBV28, the J gene TRBJ2-1, with D possibly being TRBD1 or TRBD2 (5 bases each). Germline CDR1 and CDR2: MDHEN and SYDVKM. This CDR3 has 17 amino acids. Trimming pared 5 bases from V and 10 bases from J, leaving 27 bases between. DNA of the CDR3: TGTGCCAGCAGTCCCAGAAACGGGGCCACCGGGGTTTTGGAGCAGTTCTTC. Its translation: CASSPRNGATGVLEQFF.

This chain links TRBV7-9 with TRBJ2-1, with D maybe TRBD2 (6 bases). The V end lost 6 bases, the J end lost 8 bases, and 23 bases lay between the germline ends. The germline gives CDR1 SEHNR, CDR2 FQNEAQ (reference sequence). This CDR3 spans 16 amino acids. CDR3 amino acids: CASSPEGRQPMDEQFF. CDR3 in DNA: TGTGCCAGCAGTCCGGAGGGCCGGCAGCCCATGGATGAGCAGTTCTTC.